This passage covers 15 T cell receptor beta chains from one sample sequenced in a study of chemoradiotherapy in HPV16-positive cancers. The table came from immunoSEQ multiplex PCR; TCRdb's copy has only in-frame clones and leaves some out. The sample includes around 30,000 clones, about 87% of them seen just once. This sample comprised blood, obtained from a patient who underwent chemoradiotherapy. All receptors derive from a human donor with HPV-associated anogenital cancer.

The chain has TRBV7-9 and TRBJ2-1, with TRBD1 as a possible D gene (6 bases). Trimming removed 5 bases at V and 6 bases at J, with 14 bases between. Germline V gene sequence: CDR1 SEHNR, CDR2 FQNEAQ (reference sequence). The CDR3 loop spans 14 amino acids. The CDR3 loop is CASSQETGSNEQFF. CDR3 DNA sequence: TGTGCCAGCAGCCAAGAAACAGGGAGCAATGAGCAGTTCTTC.

The genes are TRBV7-9 and TRBJ1-1; D gene uncertain. With 4 bases removed from V and 4 bases from J, the gap between germline ends came to 22 bases. The CDR3 length is 17 residues. Germline V gene lookup returns CDR1 SEHNR and CDR2 FQNEAQ (reference sequence). As DNA, the CDR3 is TGTGCCAGCAGCTCCATCTCTGGGCACCGTGAGGGCACTGAAGCTTTCTTT. Translated: CASSSISGHREGTEAFF.

V is TRBV5-1 and J is TRBJ1-6; D uncertain. V lost 3 bases, J lost 6 bases, and 22 bases lay in between. The germline V gene encodes CDR1 SGHRS and CDR2 YFSETQ. The CDR3 is 18 amino acids. The CDR3 protein is CASSSTSAGGGVNSPLHF. CDR3 nucleotide sequence: TGCGCCAGCAGCTCAACATCGGCAGGCGGTGGAGTTAATTCACCCCTCCACTTT. Using reference TRBV5-1 and TRBJ1-6 for the parts outside the CDR3, the full variable domain is KAGVTQTPRYLIKTRGQQVTLSCSPISGHRSVSWYQQTPGQGLQFLFEYFSETQRNKGNFPGRFSGRQFSNSRSEMNVSTLELGDSALYLCASSSTSAGGGVNSPLHFGNGTRLTVT.

V gene TRBV7-6 combines with J gene TRBJ2-1; D is undetermined. V was pared by 1 base and J by 7 bases, with 11 bases between. The V gene's germline CDR1 is SGHVS and CDR2 FNYEAQ. The CDR3 covers 14 residues. The CDR3 loop reads CASSLEALRNEQFF. CDR3 sequence (DNA): TGTGCCAGCAGCTTAGAGGCACTTCGTAATGAGCAGTTCTTC.

The chain has TRBV1 and TRBJ2-2. TRBV1 is a recognized pseudogene. CDR3 size: 15 residues. CDR3 DNA sequence: TGCACCAGCAGCCAAACGGGCAGGCCCGCCGGGGAGCTGTTTTTT. Translated, it gives CTSSQTGRPAGELFF.

The chain has TRBV10-3 and TRBJ1-2; D remains unclear. This CDR3 is built from 15 residues. V was shortened by 2 bases and J by 4 bases, with 14 bases between the two germline ends. In germline, CDR1 is ENHRY, CDR2 SYGVKD. The CDR3 bases are TGTGCCATCAGTGAGGGGGTCCGAGTAGGCTATGGCTACACCTTC. Translation: CAISEGVRVGYGYTF.

The chain carries TRBV11-2 and TRBJ2-7; 12 positions agree with TRBD2. V shed 6 bases, J shed 6 bases, and the junction held 9 bases outside the gene matches. The CDR3 loop spans 15 amino acids. Germline lookup yields CDR1 SGHAT and CDR2 FQNNGV. The CDR3 here is CASSRSGTSGREQYF. CDR3 nucleotides: TGTGCCAGCAGTCGCTCCGGGACTAGCGGGCGCGAGCAGTACTTC.

V and J are TRBV18 and TRBJ1-4, with a possible D match to TRBD1 (5 bases). The V and J ends lost 3 bases and 0 bases respectively, with 14 bases between them. This CDR3 spans 17 amino acids. The V gene's germline CDR1 is KGHSH and CDR2 LQKENI. The CDR3 DNA follows: TGTGCCAGCTCACCCGAAATAGGGGTTGCAACTAATGAAAAACTGTTTTTT. Protein product: CASSPEIGVATNEKLFF.

The V call is TRBV9, the J call TRBJ1-3; tentatively, D is TRBD1 (6 bases). Germline loops: CDR1 SGDLS, CDR2 YYNGEE. This CDR3 is 16 amino acids long. V gave up 4 bases and J gave up 0 bases, with 14 bases separating them. The CDR3 DNA reads as TGTGCCAGCAGCCCCCGGGACACCAACTCTGGAAACACCATATATTTT. It is translated as CASSPRDTNSGNTIYF.

The chain is built from TRBV28 and TRBJ2-7; D call uncertain. V was clipped by 6 bases and J by 4 bases, with 10 bases between them. Germline CDR1 is MDHEN and CDR2 is SYDVKM. There are 12 residues in the CDR3. CDR3 DNA: TGTGCCAGCAGAACCCACAGTTACGAGCAGTACTTC. Translating gives CASRTHSYEQYF.

V is TRBV11-2 and J is TRBJ2-3; the D is unclear. Between the trimmed V and J ends, which lost 1 base and 0 bases, there was a span of 11 bases. This CDR3 spans 16 amino acids. Germline-derived CDR1 and CDR2 are SGHAT and FQNNGV. The CDR3: CASSLGTFVSTDTQYF. For the CDR3, the DNA is TGTGCCAGCAGCTTAGGGACCTTTGTCAGCACAGATACGCAGTATTTT.

The V call is TRBV29-1, the J call TRBJ2-7, with D tentatively TRBD2 (5 bases). The CDR3 loop spans 13 amino acids. Germline V gives CDR1 SQVTM, CDR2 ANQGSEA. The ends were cut back, 4 bases at V and 5 bases at J, with 15 bases in the middle. As DNA, the CDR3 is TGCAGCGTTGCCGCGACACTCGGGAACGAGCAGTACTTC. It specifies CSVAATLGNEQYF.

The V and J genes are TRBV5-4 and TRBJ1-2; D not resolved. V was cut by 3 bases and J by 0 bases, with 12 bases left in between. Germline loops: CDR1 SGHNT, CDR2 YYREEE (reference sequence). The CDR3 runs to 15 residues. This CDR3 reads CASSSWTDANYGYTF. The CDR3 nucleotides are TGTGCCAGCAGCTCTTGGACGGACGCTAACTATGGCTACACCTTC. The whole variable domain, remainder taken from reference TRBV5-4 and TRBJ1-2, is ETGVTQSPTHLIKTRGQQVTLRCSSQSGHNTVSWYQQALGQGPQFIFQYYREEENGRGNFPPRFSGLQFPNYSSELNVNALELDDSALYLCASSSWTDANYGYTFGSGTRLTVV.

The chain employs TRBV30 and TRBJ2-1, with TRBD2 matching over 11 bases. Germline CDR1 GTSNPN, CDR2 SVGIG (reference sequence). This CDR3 region has 19 residues. The J segment lost 6 bases and the V segment lost 0 bases, leaving 16 bases of the junction unmatched. The CDR3 coding sequence is TGTGCCTGGAGTGTAAGGGGATATTTAGCGGGGGGGCCGAGCAATGAGCAGTTCTTC. Translating gives CAWSVRGYLAGGPSNEQFF.

The J gene is TRBJ2-4, the V gene TRBV23-1; 7 bases line up with TRBD1. TRBV23-1 is filed as an ORF, its function uncertain. The CDR3 length is 19 residues. The junction had 17 bases not matched to a gene; V was cut back by 3 bases and J by 3 bases. The CDR3 loop is CASSQPRGQSWLGKNIQYF. The CDR3 nucleotides are TGCGCCAGCAGTCAGCCCCGGGGACAGTCCTGGTTAGGCAAAAACATTCAGTACTTC.